A single sample is the source of the 13 T cell receptor beta chains below, sequenced in a study of early T cells in non-severe SARS-CoV-2 infection. One entry per CDR3 protein results from TCRdb running MiXCR on the 5' RACE reads. The table includes 60,000 to 75,000 distinct CDR3 sequences, around 13% detected once. The source material was whole blood, sampled at baseline. These receptors were collected from an adult who was a healthcare worker with PCR-confirmed SARS-CoV-2 infection or an uninfected control (not recorded which).

This clonotype has ten or more counts. The chain couples TRBV5-1 to TRBJ2-1; D is possibly TRBD1 (6 bases). Germline-derived CDR1 and CDR2 are SGHRS and YFSETQ. CDR3 length: 14 residues. V was clipped by 4 bases and J by 4 bases, with 12 bases between them. This chain's CDR3 is CASSRTVEYNEQFF. Written as DNA, the CDR3 is TGCGCCAGCAGCAGGACAGTTGAATACAATGAGCAGTTCTTC.

This clonotype was seen ten or more times. The chain links TRBV28 to TRBJ2-7; TRBD2 matches at 11 bases. There are 16 residues in the CDR3. The junction had 5 bases not matched to a gene; V was cut back by 4 bases and J by 0 bases. The V gene's germline CDR1 is MDHEN and CDR2 SYDVKM. The CDR3 nucleotides read TGTGCCAGCAGTTCCCCGGGACTAGCGGCCTCCTACGAGCAGTACTTC. Encoded protein: CASSSPGLAASYEQYF.

This clonotype appeared a few times. The chain has TRBV28 and TRBJ1-1; weak D call: TRBD1 (5 bases). Trimming removed 1 base from V and 9 bases from J, with 18 bases in between. The CDR3 is 15 residues long. Germline V gene sequence: CDR1 MDHEN, CDR2 SYDVKM. The CDR3: CASSLSGQGEGQAFF. The CDR3 coding sequence is TGTGCCAGCAGTTTATCGGGTCAGGGAGAAGGTCAAGCTTTCTTT.

This chain uses TRBV5-6 with TRBJ1-2; possible D gene TRBD1, 5 bases. The CDR3 spans 16 residues. Germline-derived CDR1 and CDR2 are SGHDT and YYEEEE. V was pared by 0 bases and J by 4 bases, with 16 bases between. The CDR3 sequence: CASSLATGGAPYGYTF. CDR3 DNA: TGTGCCAGCAGCTTGGCCACGGGAGGGGCCCCCTATGGCTACACCTTC.

CDR3 protein: CSTSGGETQYF. The CDR3 bases are TGCAGCACTAGCGGGGGAGAGACCCAGTACTTC. V gene TRBV29-1 combines with J gene TRBJ2-5; 11 positions agree with TRBD2. This CDR3 is 11 amino acids long. V lost 8 bases and J lost 4; bases outside the gene matches: 0. Germline V gives CDR1 SQVTM, CDR2 ANQGSEA. Based on the CDR3 plus reference TRBV29-1 and TRBJ2-5, the full variable domain is SAVISQKPSRDICQRGTSLTIQCQVDSQVTMMFWYRQQPGQSLTLIATANQGSEATYESGFVIDKFPISRPNLTFSTLTVSNMSPEDSSIYLCSTSGGETQYFGPGTRLLVL.

V is TRBV27 and J is TRBJ1-6, with D uncertain. The CDR3 contains 16 residues. Germline-derived CDR1 and CDR2 are MNHEY and SMNVEV (reference sequence). V was trimmed by 4 bases and J by 0 bases, leaving 10 bases between them. CDR3 protein: CASSSTRSSYNSPLHF. The DNA of the CDR3 is TGTGCCAGCAGTTCCACAAGAAGCTCCTATAATTCACCCCTCCACTTT.

This clonotype occurred a few times. J is TRBJ1-1 and V is TRBV7-9, with a weak D call TRBD1 (6 bases). The V gene's germline CDR1 is SEHNR and CDR2 FQNEAQ (reference sequence). This CDR3 region has 15 residues. With 5 bases removed from V and 5 bases from J, the gap between germline ends came to 18 bases. The CDR3: CASSPLAGDRTEAFF. The CDR3 DNA reads as TGTGCCAGCAGCCCGTTAGCAGGGGATCGTACTGAAGCTTTCTTT.

This sequence joins TRBV20-1 and TRBJ1-1; no clear D. Deletions cut 1 base from V and 1 base from J, with 10 bases between. The CDR3 loop spans 14 amino acids. The germline gives CDR1 DFQATT, CDR2 SNEGSKA (reference sequence). The CDR3 nucleotides are TGCAGTGCTAGAGCGAGGGCGGGGAACACTGAAGCTTTCTTT. Translated, it gives CSARARAGNTEAFF.

Only a few counts were recorded for this clonotype. This chain connects TRBV12-3 or TRBV12-4 to TRBJ2-3; D is undetermined. The CDR3 totals 15 residues. Trimming cost V 6 bases and J 1 base, with 14 bases left between them. The CDR3 DNA reads as TGTGCCAGCAGGCCCGGACCCCGCGGCACAGATACGCAGTATTTT. This translates into CASRPGPRGTDTQYF.

The chain couples TRBV6-2 or TRBV6-3 to TRBJ2-7; D is ambiguous. V was pared by 2 bases and J by 5 bases, with 10 bases between. This CDR3 is 13 amino acids long. The germline V gene has CDR1 MNHEY and CDR2 SVGEGT. The CDR3 DNA sequence: TGTGCCAGCAGTTACGGTTCCCCGGACGAGCAGTACTTC. This gives the protein CASSYGSPDEQYF.

This clonotype was observed a few times. V gene TRBV4-2 combines with J gene TRBJ1-1, with D uncertain. The CDR3 sequence is 15 residues long. CDR1 is LGHNA and CDR2 is YNFKEQ in the germline V gene. Trimming stripped 0 bases from V and 4 bases from J, with 12 bases between. CDR3 bases: TGTGCCAGCAGCCAAGATTTGTGGCAGAGCACTGAAGCTTTCTTT. Its translation: CASSQDLWQSTEAFF.

This clonotype was seen more than once but under ten times. The rearrangement uses TRBV6-1 and TRBJ2-7; possibly TRBD1 for D (6 bases). Looked up from germline, CDR1 is MNHNS and CDR2 is SASEGT. V was clipped by 6 bases and J by 4 bases, with 13 bases between them. The CDR3 is 13 amino acids. The CDR3 protein is CASRDSLEYEQYF. CDR3 nucleotides: TGTGCCAGCAGGGACAGCCTGGAGTACGAGCAGTACTTC.

This clonotype came up many times. The J gene is TRBJ2-1, the V gene TRBV15; unclear D gene. Germline CDR1 reads LNHNV; CDR2 reads YYDKDF (reference sequence). Trimming took off 8 bases at V and 0 bases at J, with 14 bases between the two ends. This CDR3 has 15 amino acids. The CDR3 nucleotides are TGTGCCACCGGCGTAATGACGGGCTCCTACAATGAGCAGTTCTTC. Residues: CATGVMTGSYNEQFF.